This passage covers 3 T cell receptor beta chains from one sample sequenced in a study of cytomegalovirus exposure and HLA in healthy donors. 13 Jbeta primers and 60 Vbeta primers were used for the PCR. Profiling relied on immunoSEQ multiplex PCR, and the TCRdb table lists in-frame clones only, not all of them. The sample lists fewer than 250,000 clones; 85% were seen once. Input material: PBMCs. All receptors derive from a human donor in good health.

This rearrangement joins TRBV27 to TRBJ2-1, with TRBD2 matching over 7 bases. CDR3 length: 15 residues. After removal of 7 bases from V and 3 bases from J, the junction contained 9 bases not matched to a gene. Germline CDR1 and CDR2: MNHEY and SMNVEV (reference sequence). The CDR3 protein is CASTPAGALYNEQFF. For the CDR3, the DNA is TGTGCCAGCACTCCTGCGGGAGCGCTCTACAATGAGCAGTTCTTC.

The V and J genes are TRBV19 and TRBJ2-1; D perhaps matches TRBD2 (5 bases). Germline V gives CDR1 LNHDA, CDR2 SQIVND (reference sequence). The CDR3 runs to 14 residues. The V and J ends lost 5 bases and 5 bases respectively, with 13 bases between them. CDR3 nucleotide sequence: TGTGCCAGTAGTTCAGGCACGGGAAACAATGAGCAGTTCTTC. Protein sequence: CASSSGTGNNEQFF. The full variable domain, rest sourced from reference TRBV19 and TRBJ2-1, is DGGITQSPKYLFRKEGQNVTLSCEQNLNHDAMYWYRQDPGQGLRLIYYSQIVNDFQKGDIAEGYSVSREKKESFPLTVTSAQKNPTAFYLCASSSGTGNNEQFFGPGTRLTVL.

This sequence joins TRBV2 and TRBJ1-5; D might be TRBD1 (5 bases). The ends were cut back, 3 bases at V and 4 bases at J, with 10 bases in the middle. This CDR3 has 14 amino acids. CDR1 is SNHLY, CDR2 FYNNEI, per germline. The CDR3 loop reads CASSERQINQPQHF. The CDR3 DNA sequence: TGTGCCAGCAGTGAGAGACAGATAAATCAGCCCCAGCATTTT.